The clone carrying this T cell receptor beta chain has ten or more counts. The sample originates from a study of T cells after yellow fever vaccination. The CDR3 consists of 15 residues. V lost 5 bases and J lost 7; bases outside the gene matches: 11. A single record per CDR3 protein comes from TCRdb applying MiXCR to the 5' RACE reads. The sample lists around 100,000 distinct CDR3 sequences; more than 7.5% were seen once. The sample here was CD8+ T cells sorted from PBMCs, taken 45 days after the yellow fever booster vaccination. The chain combines TRBV12-3 or TRBV12-4 with TRBJ2-4; 7 nucleotides align to TRBD2. This TCR was sampled from a man aged 25 to 45 who received the YFV17D yellow fever vaccine. In DNA form, the CDR3 reads TGTGCCAGCAGTAACCTAGCGGCCAGAGGGAACATTCAGTACTTC. Residues: CASSNLAARGNIQYF.